The 26 T cell receptor beta chains reported below all come from one sample, sequenced in a study of blood T cell repertoires in COVID-19. Clones were read by immunoSEQ multiplex PCR, and TCRdb kept only the in-frame ones, dropping some. The sample has roughly 410,000 clones, about 89% seen once. Sequencing was carried out using peripheral blood. Every receptor here comes from a man aged 35-49 years with acute or convalescent COVID-19.

The genes are TRBV6-5 and TRBJ2-7, with 9 bases that match TRBD1. Unmatched junction bases numbered 8, after V lost 4 bases and J lost 4 bases. CDR1 is MNHEY and CDR2 is SVGAGI in the germline V gene. The CDR3 contains 15 residues. The CDR3: CASSSPGQGSYEQYF. The DNA for the CDR3 is TGTGCCAGCAGTTCGCCGGGACAGGGTAGTTACGAGCAGTACTTC.

The chain has TRBV5-4 and TRBJ1-3; no clear D gene. V was shortened by 1 base and J by 3 bases, with 8 bases between the two germline ends. The CDR3 sequence is 14 residues long. Germline CDR1 reads SGHNT; CDR2 reads YYREEE (reference sequence). The CDR3 DNA reads as TGTGCCAGCAGCTTGCTAGGCCGTGGAAACACCATATATTTT. Translation gives CASSLLGRGNTIYF.

V is TRBV7-3 and J is TRBJ2-2, with TRBD1 as a possible D gene (6 bases). This CDR3 region has 16 residues. Germline V CDR1 and CDR2: SGHTA, FQGTGA. Between the trimmed V and J ends, which lost 5 bases and 1 base, there was a span of 14 bases. The DNA of the CDR3 is TGTGCCAGCAGCCTCGACTCGACAGGGAACACCGGGGAGCTGTTTTTT. This gives the protein CASSLDSTGNTGELFF.

The CDR3 DNA reads as TGTGCCAGTAGCACCGGGACAGGGTATGAGGCTTTCTTT. It yields the protein CASSTGTGYEAFF. The V gene is TRBV19, the J gene TRBJ1-1; 9 nucleotides agree with TRBD1. Trimming removed 6 bases from V and 11 bases from J; junction bases left unmatched: 10. The CDR3 consists of 13 residues. Germline assignment: CDR1 LNHDA and CDR2 SQIVND (reference sequence).

The rearrangement joins TRBV12-3 or TRBV12-4 to TRBJ2-1, with D possibly TRBD2 on 7 matching bases. The CDR3 spans 13 residues. Deletions cut 7 bases from V and 5 bases from J, with 12 bases between. The CDR3 DNA is TGTGCCAGCACGGCGGGGGCGGACAATGAGCAGTTCTTC. It translates to CASTAGADNEQFF.

V usage is TRBV7-3 and J usage is TRBJ2-1; 7 nucleotides line up with TRBD2. The CDR3 runs 16 residues. Germline V lookup: CDR1 SGHTA, CDR2 FQGTGA. V was clipped by 2 bases and J by 6 bases; unmatched bases: 10. The CDR3 DNA reads as TGTGCCAGCAGCTTAGATCGGACTAGTAGGATCAATGAGCAGTTCTTC. It translates to CASSLDRTSRINEQFF.

This clone was recorded only once. This chain uses TRBV4-1 with TRBJ2-7, with D perhaps matching TRBD1 (6 bases). This CDR3 has 15 amino acids. Germline loops: CDR1 MGHRA, CDR2 YSYEKL. V lost 1 base and J lost 3, with 13 bases in between. CDR3 in amino acids: CASSQVGWTDYEQYF. The CDR3 DNA is TGCGCCAGCAGCCAAGTCGGGTGGACAGACTACGAGCAGTACTTC.

The chain carries TRBV3-1 (or the pseudogene TRBV3-2) and TRBJ1-1; no clear D. The CDR3 contains 13 residues. CDR1 is LGHDT, CDR2 YNNKEL, per germline (reference sequence). The V end lost 2 bases, the J end lost 4 bases, and 8 bases lay between the germline ends. The CDR3 DNA follows: TGTGCCAGCAGCCAATCAGGAAGCACTGAAGCTTTCTTT. It yields the protein CASSQSGSTEAFF.

The chain joins TRBV19 to TRBJ1-1; the D is unclear. This CDR3 region has 12 residues. The V gene's germline CDR1 is LNHDA and CDR2 SQIVND (reference sequence). Trimming removed 5 bases at V and 5 bases at J, with 9 bases between. This chain's CDR3 is CASSLSGTEAFF. The CDR3 DNA is TGTGCCAGTAGTTTGAGCGGTACTGAAGCTTTCTTT.

The gene calls are TRBV3-1 (or the pseudogene TRBV3-2) and TRBJ1-5; TRBD1 agrees at 12 bases. V was pared by 2 bases and J by 2 bases, with 13 bases of the junction left unmatched. The CDR3 consists of 20 residues. Germline V lookup: CDR1 LGHDT, CDR2 YNNKEL (reference sequence). The DNA of the CDR3 is TGTGCCAGCAGCCAACTTCCACCGGGACAGGGGGCGGCTGGCAATCAGCCCCAGCATTTT. The encoded protein is CASSQLPPGQGAAGNQPQHF.

The J gene is TRBJ2-3, the V gene TRBV4-1; 13 positions match TRBD2. V lost 4 bases and J lost 4; bases outside the gene matches: 2. This CDR3 is 15 amino acids long. CDR1 is MGHRA, CDR2 YSYEKL, per germline. For the CDR3, the DNA is TGCGCCAGCAGCCGACTAGCGGGGGGTGCAGATACGCAGTATTTT. Translating gives CASSRLAGGADTQYF.

The genes are TRBV5-1 and TRBJ1-1, with a tentative D call TRBD1 (6 bases). Trimming shortened V by 4 bases and J by 4 bases, and 14 bases separated the two germline ends. Germline-derived CDR1 and CDR2 are SGHRS and YFSETQ. The CDR3 is 14 residues long. The CDR3 loop is CASSVQGRGTEAFF. The DNA for the CDR3 is TGCGCCAGCAGCGTACAGGGAAGGGGCACTGAAGCTTTCTTT. Full variable domain (missing parts from reference TRBV5-1 and TRBJ1-1): KAGVTQTPRYLIKTRGQQVTLSCSPISGHRSVSWYQQTPGQGLQFLFEYFSETQRNKGNFPGRFSGRQFSNSRSEMNVSTLELGDSALYLCASSVQGRGTEAFFGQGTRLTVV.

Turning to this clone: The same CDR3 arises from other DNA sequences in this sample as well. The chain is built from TRBV7-9 and TRBJ1-1; D not certain. CDR3 length equals 13 residues. The V and J ends lost 1 base and 5 bases respectively, with 8 bases between them. In germline, CDR1 is SEHNR, CDR2 FQNEAQ (reference sequence). This CDR3 is CASSLGGGTEAFF. The CDR3 nucleotides read TGTGCCAGCAGCTTAGGGGGAGGGACTGAAGCTTTCTTT.

The V call is TRBV11-2, the J call TRBJ1-2; D gene uncertain. The V end was cut by 2 bases, the J end by 8 bases, with 9 bases between. The CDR3 runs 12 residues. Germline CDR1 SGHAT, CDR2 FQNNGV. The CDR3 nucleotides are TGTGCCAGCAGCTTACCCCGTAAAGGCTACACCTTC. Residues: CASSLPRKGYTF.

This sequence joins TRBV4-1 and TRBJ2-5; TRBD2 is a possible D gene (9 bases). This CDR3 has 16 residues. V was shortened by 5 bases and J by 4 bases, with 20 bases between the two germline ends. In germline, CDR1 is MGHRA, CDR2 YSYEKL. The CDR3 DNA follows: TGCGCCAGCAGCGCCAGGGGGCGGGAGGGTAGAGAGACCCAGTACTTC. Translated: CASSARGREGRETQYF.

The gene calls are TRBV28 and TRBJ1-2, with 7 bases fitting TRBD1. This CDR3 has 15 amino acids. Trimming cost V 4 bases and J 5 bases; bases outside gene matches: 10. Germline V gene sequence: CDR1 MDHEN, CDR2 SYDVKM. In nucleotides, the CDR3 is TGTGCCAGCAGTTCCAACAGGGGAAGTGGGTATGGCTACACCTTC. As protein: CASSSNRGSGYGYTF.

The gene calls are TRBV9 and TRBJ2-1; 9 bases are shared with TRBD2. J gave up 9 bases and V 2 bases, and 9 bases lay outside the gene matches. The CDR3 covers 15 residues. Per germline, CDR1 SGDLS and CDR2 YYNGEE. The CDR3 region is CASSVGGGAGFEQFF. The CDR3 DNA reads as TGTGCCAGCAGCGTCGGCGGGGGGGCCGGCTTTGAGCAGTTCTTC.

Only one count was recorded for this clone. The V gene is TRBV12-3 or TRBV12-4, the J gene TRBJ2-3, with D uncertain. Trimming took off 2 bases at V and 3 bases at J, with 6 bases between the two ends. The CDR3 length is 13 residues. The CDR3 sequence is CASSLFPTDTQYF. In nucleotides, the CDR3 is TGTGCCAGCAGTTTATTCCCTACAGATACGCAGTATTTT.

The chain carries TRBV12-3 or TRBV12-4 and TRBJ1-2, with 7 positions matching TRBD1. CDR3 length: 13 amino acids. Losses at the gene ends were 8 bases for V and 6 bases for J; bases not matched to a gene: 9. This chain's CDR3 is CASRGDSFNGYTF. The CDR3 coding sequence is TGTGCCAGCCGCGGGGACAGTTTCAATGGCTACACCTTC.

This clone came up once. The chain is built from TRBV2 and TRBJ1-4, with no clear D. Trimming took off 7 bases at V and 10 bases at J, with 13 bases between the two ends. Germline assignment: CDR1 SNHLY and CDR2 FYNNEI. CDR3 length equals 12 residues. The CDR3 reads CASTQTGGKLFF. The CDR3 DNA reads TGTGCCAGCACCCAAACGGGAGGAAAACTGTTTTTT.

The chain joins TRBV9 to TRBJ2-5; possibly TRBD2 for D (5 bases). With 0 bases removed from V and 2 bases from J, the gap between germline ends came to 14 bases. This CDR3 has 16 amino acids. Germline-derived CDR1 and CDR2 are SGDLS and YYNGEE. The CDR3 loop reads CASSVGGSSSQETQYF. CDR3 DNA sequence: TGTGCCAGCAGCGTAGGTGGGAGCAGCTCACAAGAGACCCAGTACTTC.

As regards this clone: Relative to the germline gene, one junction end is altered; a read error may explain this. The chain uses TRBV6-5 and TRBJ2-7; tentatively, D is TRBD2 (6 bases). Germline loops: CDR1 MNHEY, CDR2 SVGAGI. The CDR3 totals 13 residues. The CDR3 region has the DNA TGTGCCAGCAGTACAGATACTAGCTTCTATATTCGATTC. This encodes CASSTDTSFYIRF.

V is TRBV24-1 and J is TRBJ2-1; 13 nucleotides line up with TRBD2. The V segment lost 0 bases and the J segment 7 bases; nucleotides outside the gene matches: 5. CDR3 length: 17 amino acids. Germline CDR1 and CDR2: KGHDR and SFDVKD. Here the CDR3 DNA reads TGTGCCACCAGTGATTTGCCGGGACTAGCGGGGAAAAATGAGCAGTTCTTC. Its protein is CATSDLPGLAGKNEQFF.

The gene calls are TRBV2 and TRBJ2-7; 7 nucleotides agree with TRBD2. Trimming at V came to 6 bases and at J to 0 bases, leaving 5 bases not matched to a gene. The CDR3 is 14 residues long. The V gene's germline CDR1 is SNHLY and CDR2 FYNNEI. This CDR3 is CASRWEGSSYEQYF. CDR3 in DNA: TGTGCCAGCAGGTGGGAGGGGAGCTCCTACGAGCAGTACTTC.

The rearrangement links TRBV5-1 to TRBJ2-7, with 7 bases matching TRBD2. The CDR3 is made up of 14 amino acids. V shed 5 bases and J 3 bases; nucleotides not matched to a gene: 8. Per the germline V gene, CDR1 is SGHRS and CDR2 is YFSETQ. The CDR3 region is CASSPGRGVYEQYF. CDR3 DNA sequence: TGCGCCAGCAGTCCTGGCCGGGGGGTCTACGAGCAGTACTTC.

This clone was picked up one time. This chain connects TRBV4-1 to TRBJ1-5; D may be TRBD1 (5 bases). This CDR3 spans 18 amino acids. CDR1 is MGHRA and CDR2 is YSYEKL in the germline V gene. V was shortened by 2 bases and J by 5 bases, with 22 bases between the two germline ends. CDR3 region: CASSQPWNKGDVDQPQHF. In DNA form, the CDR3 reads TGCGCCAGCAGCCAACCATGGAATAAAGGGGATGTCGATCAGCCCCAGCATTTT.